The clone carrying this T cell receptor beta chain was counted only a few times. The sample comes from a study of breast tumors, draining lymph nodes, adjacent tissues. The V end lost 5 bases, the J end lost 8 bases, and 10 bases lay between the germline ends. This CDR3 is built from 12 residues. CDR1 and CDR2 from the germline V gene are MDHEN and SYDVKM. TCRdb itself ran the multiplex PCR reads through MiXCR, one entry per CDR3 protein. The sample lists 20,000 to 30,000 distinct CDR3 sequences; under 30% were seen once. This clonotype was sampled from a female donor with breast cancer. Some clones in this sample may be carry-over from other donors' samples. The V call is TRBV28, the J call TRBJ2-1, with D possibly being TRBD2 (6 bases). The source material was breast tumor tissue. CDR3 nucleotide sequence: TGTGCCAGCAGTCCTTCTAGCGATGAGCAGTTCTTC. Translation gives CASSPSSDEQFF.